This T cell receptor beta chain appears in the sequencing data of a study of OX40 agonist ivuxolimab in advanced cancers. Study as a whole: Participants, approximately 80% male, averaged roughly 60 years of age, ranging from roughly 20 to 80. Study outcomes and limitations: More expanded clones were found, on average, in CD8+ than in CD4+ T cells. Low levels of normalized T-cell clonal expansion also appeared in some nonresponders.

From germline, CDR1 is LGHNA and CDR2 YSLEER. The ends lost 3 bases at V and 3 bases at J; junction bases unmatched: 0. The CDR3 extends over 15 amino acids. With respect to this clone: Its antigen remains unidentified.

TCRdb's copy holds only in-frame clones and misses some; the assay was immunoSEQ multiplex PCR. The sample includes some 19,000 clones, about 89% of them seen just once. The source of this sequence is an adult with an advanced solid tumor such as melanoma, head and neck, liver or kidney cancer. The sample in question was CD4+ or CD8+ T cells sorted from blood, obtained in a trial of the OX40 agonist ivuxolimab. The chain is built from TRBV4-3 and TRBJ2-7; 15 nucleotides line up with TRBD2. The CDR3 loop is CASSQGLAGGYEQYF. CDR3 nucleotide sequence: TGCGCCAGCAGCCAGGGACTAGCGGGAGGCTACGAGCAGTACTTC.